These T cell receptor beta chains were read from a single sample in a study of cytomegalovirus exposure and HLA in healthy donors. The table came from immunoSEQ multiplex PCR; TCRdb's copy has only in-frame clones and leaves some out. Here the sample spans around 140,000 clones, around 72% being singletons. The sequencing sample was made of PBMCs. The receptors shown here come from a young woman in good health and CMV-seronegative. Both conserved end residues are part of each CDR3. D genes are given only for firm matches. Part of the rows lack a size; the others show once, few, many or a class for expanded clones.

j_gene	d_gene	abundance	v_gene	CDR3aa	CDR3nt
TRBJ2-2	NA	NA	TRBV10-2	CASEVEGRITGELFF	TGCGCCAGCGAGGTGGAGGGACGAATCACCGGGGAGCTGTTTTTT
TRBJ2-1	NA	NA	TRBV19	CASRRTADRENEQFF	TGTGCCAGTAGGAGGACGGCTGATCGGGAGAATGAGCAGTTCTTC
TRBJ2-7	TRBD2	NA	TRBV18	CASSPTSGSPYEQYF	TGTGCCAGCTCACCAACTAGCGGGAGCCCCTACGAGCAGTACTTC
TRBJ2-1	TRBD2	NA	TRBV30	CAWSAGTTYYNEQFF	TGTGCCTGGAGTGCCGGGACTACGTACTACAATGAGCAGTTCTTC
TRBJ2-5	NA	NA	TRBV6-5	CASSYSSGAETQYF	TGTGCCAGCAGTTACAGTTCTGGGGCAGAGACCCAGTACTTC
TRBJ2-7	TRBD2	NA	TRBV6-5	CATSLAGDLREQYF	TGTGCCACTAGCCTAGCGGGAGATCTCCGCGAGCAGTACTTC
TRBJ2-7	TRBD1	NA	TRBV5-1	CASSSQVTGAVEQYF	TGCGCCAGCAGTAGCCAAGTGACAGGGGCTGTCGAGCAGTACTTC
TRBJ1-3	NA	NA	TRBV14	CASSQVRGKGNTIYF	TGTGCCAGCAGCCAAGTTCGAGGAAAGGGAAACACCATATATTTT
TRBJ1-5	NA	few	TRBV29-1	CSGQTGPKQPQHF	TGCAGCGGACAAACAGGGCCCAAGCAGCCCCAGCATTTT
TRBJ2-5	NA	NA	TRBV4-1	CASAPRGNRAGAYQETQYF	TGCGCCAGCGCCCCCCGAGGGAACCGGGCGGGGGCCTACCAAGAGACCCAGTACTTC
TRBJ2-7	NA	few	TRBV21-1	CASSKALLAGVSYEQYF	TGTGCCAGCAGCAAAGCGCTCCTTGCGGGCGTCTCCTACGAGCAGTACTTC
TRBJ1-1	NA	NA	TRBV18	CASSPTAGNWNTEAFF	TGTGCCAGCTCACCCACCGCAGGGAATTGGAACACTGAAGCTTTCTTT
TRBJ2-7	TRBD1	NA	TRBV6-1	CASSHMDRGYEQYF	TGTGCCAGCAGTCACATGGACAGGGGATACGAGCAGTACTTC
TRBJ2-1	TRBD1	NA	TRBV2	CASSPTGGFSEQFF	TGTGCCAGCAGTCCGACAGGGGGCTTTAGTGAGCAGTTCTTC
TRBJ1-1	TRBD1	NA	TRBV18	CASSPTRGNLNTEAFF	TGTGCCAGCTCACCTACCAGGGGGAACTTGAACACTGAAGCTTTCTTT
TRBJ1-1	TRBD1	NA	TRBV5-4	CASSLQGVSTEAFF	TGTGCCAGCAGCCTACAGGGGGTGTCCACTGAAGCTTTCTTT
TRBJ2-1	NA	few	TRBV7-2	CASSPNHSGGNEQFF	TGTGCCAGCAGCCCCAATCACTCCGGGGGCAATGAGCAGTTCTTC
TRBJ2-7	TRBD1	NA	TRBV7-9	CASSRDSLYEQYF	TGTGCCAGCAGTCGGGACAGTCTCTACGAGCAGTACTTC
TRBJ2-7	TRBD2	few	TRBV13	CASRSLREGGREQYF	TGTGCCAGCAGATCTCTGCGGGAGGGCGGCAGGGAGCAGTACTTC
TRBJ1-2	TRBD1	NA	TRBV10-3	CAIRSGTGGANYGYTF	TGTGCCATCAGGTCCGGGACAGGGGGGGCTAACTATGGCTACACCTTC
TRBJ1-1	NA	NA	TRBV15	CATSSLTGNTEAFF	TGTGCCACCAGCTCCCTGACAGGAAACACTGAAGCTTTCTTT
TRBJ2-1	NA	few	TRBV6-1	CASSDDRMPYNEQFF	TGTGCCAGCAGCGATGACAGAATGCCGTACAATGAGCAGTTCTTC
TRBJ1-1	NA	NA	TRBV7-6	CASSPKTGDTEAFF	TGTGCCAGCAGTCCTAAGACAGGCGACACTGAAGCTTTCTTT
TRBJ2-7	NA	NA	TRBV6-1	CASSEALQGEQYF	TGTGCCAGCAGTGAAGCGCTTCAGGGGGAGCAGTACTTC
TRBJ2-1	NA	NA	TRBV2	CASSEGSLRQYNEQFF	TGTGCCAGCAGTGAAGGAAGTCTCCGTCAGTACAATGAGCAGTTCTTC
TRBJ2-3	NA	NA	TRBV7-2	CASSPRRDLTDTQYF	TGTGCCAGCAGCCCCCGGCGGGACCTCACAGATACGCAGTATTTT
TRBJ2-1	NA	NA	TRBV27	CASNAAGAYFEQFF	TGTGCCAGCAACGCGGCGGGGGCTTACTTCGAGCAGTTCTTC
TRBJ2-1	TRBD2	few	TRBV9	CASNGGRVNEQFF	TGTGCCAGCAATGGCGGGAGGGTGAATGAGCAGTTCTTC
TRBJ1-2	NA	NA	TRBV20-1	CSASRDYGYTF	TGCAGTGCTAGTCGGGACTATGGCTACACCTTC
TRBJ2-2	TRBD2	NA	TRBV30	CASTGLADPRWLFF	TGTGCCTCCACCGGACTAGCGGATCCAAGGTGGCTGTTTTTT
TRBJ2-3	NA	NA	TRBV7-6	CASSYPGNTQYF	TGTGCCAGCAGCTACCCGGGAAATACGCAGTATTTT
TRBJ2-7	TRBD2	NA	TRBV4-1	CASSPGLAGAGQYF	TGCGCCAGCAGCCCGGGACTAGCGGGGGCCGGGCAGTACTTC
TRBJ2-1	NA	NA	TRBV6-6	CASSYSLAAYNEQFF	TGTGCCAGCAGTTACTCGCTGGCTGCTTACAATGAGCAGTTCTTC
TRBJ1-2	NA	NA	TRBV7-8	CASSLPSNGLQGYLDYGYTF	TGTGCCAGCAGCTTACCATCAAACGGCTTGCAGGGTTATCTCGACTATGGCTACACCTTC
TRBJ2-5	NA	NA	TRBV7-8	CASSLTRGIGETQYF	TGTGCCAGCAGCTTAACAAGAGGGATCGGAGAGACCCAGTACTTC
TRBJ2-1	TRBD1	NA	TRBV9	CASSFRTGVGEQFF	TGTGCCAGCAGCTTTCGGACAGGGGTCGGTGAGCAGTTCTTC
TRBJ1-1	TRBD1	few	TRBV5-6	CASSIRTGRDTEAFF	TGTGCCAGCAGCATCCGGACAGGGAGGGATACTGAAGCTTTCTTT
TRBJ1-3	TRBD1	NA	TRBV6-8	CASSSGTGGINSGNTIYF	TGTGCCAGCAGTTCCGGGACAGGGGGCATCAATTCTGGAAACACCATATATTTT
TRBJ2-5	NA	NA	TRBV19	CASSIGVSSGSQETQYF	TGTGCCAGTAGTATAGGGGTCAGCAGTGGGAGCCAAGAGACCCAGTACTTC
TRBJ2-7	NA	NA	TRBV27	CASSYRNEKNEQYF	TGTGCCAGCAGTTACAGGAATGAAAAAAACGAGCAGTACTTC
TRBJ2-2	NA	NA	TRBV10-2	CASSVVQMNTGELFF	TGCGCCAGCAGTGTGGTCCAGATGAACACCGGGGAGCTGTTTTTT
TRBJ2-4	NA	once	TRBV19	CASSTRGMENIQYF	TGTGCCAGTAGTACCAGGGGTATGGAAAACATTCAGTACTTC
TRBJ2-3	NA	NA	TRBV6-5	CASAIGRRADTQYF	TGTGCCTCAGCGATAGGCAGGCGGGCAGATACGCAGTATTTT
TRBJ1-5	NA	NA	TRBV15	CATSGGSFSNQPQHF	TGTGCCACCTCGGGGGGGAGTTTTAGCAATCAGCCCCAGCATTTT
TRBJ1-3	TRBD1	NA	TRBV5-1	CASSSMPGQGQGNTIYF	TGCGCCAGCAGCTCCATGCCGGGACAGGGTCAAGGAAACACCATATATTTT
TRBJ2-1	NA	NA	TRBV11-2	CASSLSGYNEQFF	TGTGCCAGCAGCTTATCGGGGTACAATGAGCAGTTCTTC
TRBJ1-2	TRBD1	NA	TRBV2	CASSYDREGGYTF	TGTGCCAGCAGTTATGACAGGGAAGGAGGCTACACCTTC